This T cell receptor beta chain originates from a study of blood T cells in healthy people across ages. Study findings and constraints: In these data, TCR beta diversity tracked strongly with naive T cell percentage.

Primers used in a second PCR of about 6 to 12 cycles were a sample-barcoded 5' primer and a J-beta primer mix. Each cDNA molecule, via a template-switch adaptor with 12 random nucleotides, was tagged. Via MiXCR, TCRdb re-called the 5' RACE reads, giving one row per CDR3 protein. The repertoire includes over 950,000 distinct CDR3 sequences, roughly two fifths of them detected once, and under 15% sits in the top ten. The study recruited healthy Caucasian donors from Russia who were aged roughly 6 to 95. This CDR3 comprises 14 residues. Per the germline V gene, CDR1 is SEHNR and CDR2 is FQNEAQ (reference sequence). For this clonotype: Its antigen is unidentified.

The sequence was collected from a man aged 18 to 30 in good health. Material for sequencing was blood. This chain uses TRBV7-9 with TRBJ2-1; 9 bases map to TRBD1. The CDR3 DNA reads TGTGTCCTCTCACGGGGACAGGGATACAATGAGCAGTTCTTC. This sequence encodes CVLSRGQGYNEQFF.